The 2 T cell receptor beta chains below were found in one sample sequenced in a study of T-cell reconstitution after alpha-beta-depleted transplantation in children. Preparing the TCRbeta library involved the use of unique molecular identifiers. One entry per CDR3 protein results from TCRdb running MiXCR on the PCR reads. The sample carries approximately 590,000 distinct CDR3 sequences, roughly a tenth recorded once. The sequencing used PBMCs from the stem cell graft donor, collected from the stem cell graft. The receptors stem from a human donor who donated a stem cell graft to a child with acute myeloid leukemia.

The CDR3 is CSVLRRERSFLETQYF. Here the CDR3 DNA reads TGCAGCGTTCTCCGGCGGGAGCGCTCATTTCTAGAGACCCAGTACTTC. The chain carries TRBV29-1 and TRBJ2-5, with 7 positions matching TRBD2. This CDR3 has 16 amino acids. Trimming at V came to 5 bases and at J to 4 bases, leaving 16 bases not matched to a gene. CDR1 is SQVTM and CDR2 is ANQGSEA in the germline V gene.

This clonotype was detected ten times or more. This chain uses TRBV4-3 with TRBJ2-1; tentative D call: TRBD2 (5 bases). This CDR3 is 12 amino acids long. The V end was cut by 4 bases, the J end by 7 bases, with 8 bases between. Germline CDR1 reads LGHNA; CDR2 reads YSLEER. The CDR3 region has the DNA TGCGCCAGCAGCCGGACTTATAATGAGCAGTTCTTC. It yields the protein CASSRTYNEQFF.